The rows below give T cell receptor beta chains drawn from one sample of a study of human T cells and chemical hapten exposure. One entry per CDR3 protein, called by TCRdb with MiXCR from the RACE reads. Of approximately 260,000 distinct CDR3 sequences detected, roughly 8.9% appear once; the ten largest clones hold approximately 2.3%. Specimen: whole blood, collected in connection with sensitization to the hapten diphenylcyclopropenone (DPC). These receptors came from a woman in her forties with alopecia areata. Some clones in this sample may be carry-over from other donors' samples. Each CDR3 is given with its conserved first and last residue. The D gene is left open where the match is weak. Not all rows give a size; the values are once, few, many and, for expanded clones, a class.

d_call | j_call | clone_size | v_call | cdr3_length | cdr3_nt | cdr3_aa
TRBD1 | TRBJ1-2 | . | TRBV6-5 | 15 | TGTGCCAGCAGTCCTACAGGGGGCTTAAGGAATGGCTACACCTTC | CASSPTGGLRNGYTF
TRBD1 | TRBJ2-7 | . | TRBV12-3/TRBV12-4 | 14 | TGTGCCAGCAGGCCCGGGACAGGGTCCTACGAGCAGTACTTC | CASRPGTGSYEQYF
TRBD2 | TRBJ2-5 | . | TRBV9 | 16 | TGTGCCAGCAGCGTAGAGATAGCGGGAGGGCGAGAGACCCAGTACTTC | CASSVEIAGGRETQYF
. | TRBJ1-1 | few | TRBV5-4 | 16 | TGTGCCAGCAGCTTGAGGCCGATGGCCGGGGAAACTGAAGCTTTCTTT | CASSLRPMAGETEAFF
TRBD1 | TRBJ1-5 | few | TRBV7-2 | 15 | TGTGCCAGCAGCTCCCTGACAGGGAGCAATCAGCCCCAGCATTTT | CASSSLTGSNQPQHF
. | TRBJ2-5 | few | TRBV9 | 13 | TGTGCCAGCAGCGTACGACCAGGAGAGACCCAGTACTTC | CASSVRPGETQYF
. | TRBJ2-2 | . | TRBV5-1 | 16 | TGCGCCAGCAGTCCTCAGACAGGAATGAACACCGGGGAGCTGTTTTTT | CASSPQTGMNTGELFF
TRBD1 | TRBJ1-1 | . | TRBV27 | 15 | TGTGTCAGCAGTTTGATACAGGGGGGAGGCACTGAAGCTTTCTTT | CVSSLIQGGGTEAFF
. | TRBJ2-2 | few | TRBV29-1 | 13 | TGCAGCGTTGTAACAGGGAACACCGGGGAGCTGTTTTTT | CSVVTGNTGELFF
TRBD2 | TRBJ2-7 | . | TRBV6-6 | 14 | TGTGCCAGCAACGGAGGACTAGCGGACTACGAGCAGTACTTC | CASNGGLADYEQYF
. | TRBJ1-1 | many | TRBV5-6 | 19 | TGTGCCAGCAGCCGCCGGGGGGGCTTCGCCGTTCGGGGCGACACTGAAGCTTTCTTT | CASSRRGGFAVRGDTEAFF
. | TRBJ2-2 | many | TRBV6-1 | 15 | TGTGCCAGCATTTTACTCCTCGGGGGCCCCGGGGAGCTGTTTTTT | CASILLLGGPGELFF
. | TRBJ1-5 | few | TRBV20-1 | 14 | TGCAGTGCTAGGGTTTCAGGCCACAATCAGCCCCAGCATTTT | CSARVSGHNQPQHF
TRBD2 | TRBJ2-5 | . | TRBV7-9 | 14 | TGTGCCAGCAGCTTGGGACTAGCGCAAGAGACCCAGTACTTC | CASSLGLAQETQYF
TRBD2 | TRBJ2-5 | few | TRBV5-4 | 17 | TGTGCCAGCAGCTCGGGACTAGCGGGCAGCATAATGGAGACCCAGTACTTC | CASSSGLAGSIMETQYF
. | TRBJ2-6 | . | TRBV15 | 13 | TGTGCCACCAGCAGAGAGAAGGCCAACGTCCTGACTTTC | CATSREKANVLTF
. | TRBJ1-4 | few | TRBV24-1 | 15 | TGTGCCACCAGTGAGTCAGGACTGGGGGCTGAAAAACTGTTTTTT | CATSESGLGAEKLFF
. | TRBJ2-7 | . | TRBV5-1 | 15 | TGCGCCAGCAGCTTGGAACTAGCCGCTGATTACGAGCAGTACTTC | CASSLELAADYEQYF
TRBD1 | TRBJ1-1 | few | TRBV12-3/TRBV12-4 | 15 | TGTGCCAGCAGTTCCCACAGGGGGCCGCACACTGAAGCTTTCTTT | CASSSHRGPHTEAFF
TRBD1 | TRBJ1-4 | . | TRBV6-1 | 16 | TGTGCCAGCAGTGAATGGGGGACAGCGACTAATGAAAAACTGTTTTTT | CASSEWGTATNEKLFF
. | TRBJ2-7 | few | TRBV27 | 14 | TGTGCCAGCAGCCCGGATGACGCAGGCTACGAGCAGTACTTC | CASSPDDAGYEQYF
. | TRBJ2-3 | many | TRBV7-9 | 16 | TGTGCCAGCAGCTTATTCCTATCGGACCGCACAGATACGCAGTATTTT | CASSLFLSDRTDTQYF
TRBD1 | TRBJ1-2 | few | TRBV20-1 | 13 | TGCAGTGCTAGAGAGACAGGGAATGATGGCTACACCTTC | CSARETGNDGYTF
TRBD1 | TRBJ1-4 | few | TRBV6-2/TRBV6-3 | 16 | TGTGCCAGCAGTGAACCCCCGACAGGGGGACGAGAAAAACTGTTTTTT | CASSEPPTGGREKLFF
TRBD1 | TRBJ1-6 | few | TRBV29-1 | 12 | TGCAGCGTTGGACAGGGCGATTCACCCCTCCACTTT | CSVGQGDSPLHF
. | TRBJ2-2 | . | TRBV6-5 | 13 | TGTGCCAGGATGACGACTAGTCCCGGGGAGCTGTTTTTT | CARMTTSPGELFF
. | TRBJ2-7 | few | TRBV25-1 | 13 | TGTGCCAGCAGTGCCGGAGGAAACTACGAGCAGTACTTC | CASSAGGNYEQYF
. | TRBJ1-6 | many | TRBV28 | 16 | TGTGCCAGCAGCCCCGGGACCGGGACACGCAATTCACCCCTCCACTTT | CASSPGTGTRNSPLHF
. | TRBJ2-1 | many | TRBV29-1 | 13 | TGCAGCGTGTCTGGGGGAGCTGGTAATGAGCAGTTCTTC | CSVSGGAGNEQFF
TRBD2 | TRBJ2-7 | . | TRBV18 | 14 | TGTGCCAGCCGAGGCCGACTAGCGGGAGACGAGCAGTACTTC | CASRGRLAGDEQYF
. | TRBJ2-7 | . | TRBV6-2/TRBV6-3 | 14 | TGTGCCAGCACTTCCCGGGGTATGACCTACGAGCAGTACTTC | CASTSRGMTYEQYF
. | TRBJ2-5 | many | TRBV6-5 | 12 | TGTGCCAGCAGACAGACTCAAGAGACCCAGTACTTC | CASRQTQETQYF
. | TRBJ2-1 | few | TRBV27 | 11 | TGTGCCAGCAGCTCCTTAAGGGAGCAGTTCTTC | CASSSLREQFF
. | TRBJ1-4 | few | TRBV7-2 | 13 | TGTGCCAGCAGCTTGACCCTTAATGAAAAACTGTTTTTT | CASSLTLNEKLFF
. | TRBJ2-5 | few | TRBV7-6 | 13 | TGTGCCAGCAGCTTCAGGGTGCGAGAGACCCAGTACTTC | CASSFRVRETQYF
. | TRBJ2-1 | . | TRBV3-1 | 15 | TGTGCCAGCAGCCGACGCGGACTTTCCTACAATGAGCAGTTCTTC | CASSRRGLSYNEQFF
TRBD2 | TRBJ2-3 | few | TRBV5-5 | 16 | TGTGCCAGCAGCGCCGCTGGGGCGGGGGGCACAGATACGCAGTATTTT | CASSAAGAGGTDTQYF
. | TRBJ1-4 | few | TRBV20-1 | 14 | TGCAGTGCTAGAGATATGGGTATCAATGAAAAACTGTTTTTT | CSARDMGINEKLFF
. | TRBJ1-4 | few | TRBV5-1 | 16 | TGCGCCAGCAGCTATGGGACACCGTGGGGGAATGAAAAACTGTTTTTT | CASSYGTPWGNEKLFF
. | TRBJ2-3 | few | TRBV6-6 | 14 | TGTGCCAGCAGTTTGAGGGACAACCCAGATACGCAGTATTTT | CASSLRDNPDTQYF